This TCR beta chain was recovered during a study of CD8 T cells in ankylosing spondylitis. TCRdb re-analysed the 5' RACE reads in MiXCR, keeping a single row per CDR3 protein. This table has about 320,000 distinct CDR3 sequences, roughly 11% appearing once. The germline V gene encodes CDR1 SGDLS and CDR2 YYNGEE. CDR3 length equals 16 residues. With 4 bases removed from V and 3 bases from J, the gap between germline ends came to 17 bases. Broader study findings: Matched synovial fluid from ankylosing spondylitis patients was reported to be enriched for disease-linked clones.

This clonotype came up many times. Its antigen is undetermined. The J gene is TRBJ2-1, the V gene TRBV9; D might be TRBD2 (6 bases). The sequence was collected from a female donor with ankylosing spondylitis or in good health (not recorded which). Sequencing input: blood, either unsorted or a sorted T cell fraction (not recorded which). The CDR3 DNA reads TGTGCCAGCAGCCCTCGAGGAGTCGGGGGCTACAATGAGCAGTTCTTC. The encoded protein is CASSPRGVGGYNEQFF.